The 16 T cell receptor beta chains below come from one sample, sequenced in a study of human T cells and chemical hapten exposure. The time point denotes: pre-sensitization, week 0. Specified treatment: therapeutic diphenylcyclopropenone sensitization with weekly scalp DPC. Each CDR3 protein is one row after TCRdb ran MiXCR on the RACE reads. Of about 110,000 distinct CDR3 sequences in the sample, more than 10% were seen once. Material: whole blood, obtained in connection with sensitization to the hapten diphenylcyclopropenone (DPC). The receptors come from a woman in her fifties or sixties with alopecia areata. Some clones in this sample may be carry-over from other donors' samples.

This clonotype was seen a handful of times. This rearrangement joins TRBV18 to TRBJ1-6; 7 bases line up with TRBD1. V gave up 5 bases and J gave up 7 bases; unmatched junction bases: 5. The CDR3 has 14 residues. Germline loops: CDR1 KGHSH, CDR2 LQKENI. In DNA, the CDR3 is TGTGCCAGCTCAGCGGACAGGCGAAATTCACCCCTCCACTTT. Translated, it gives CASSADRRNSPLHF.

The V gene is TRBV6-1, the J gene TRBJ2-5; no reliable D call. V lost 1 base and J lost 2, with 8 bases in between. There are 14 residues in the CDR3. Per germline, CDR1 MNHNS and CDR2 SASEGT. The CDR3: CASSEVRSQETQYF. The CDR3 DNA reads as TGTGCCAGCAGTGAAGTAAGGTCACAAGAGACCCAGTACTTC.

This clonotype has a handful of counts. The V call is TRBV7-9, the J call TRBJ2-3; D gene uncertain. In germline, CDR1 is SEHNR, CDR2 FQNEAQ (reference sequence). The CDR3 extends over 17 amino acids. V shed 4 bases and J shed 8 bases, with 25 bases lying between them. The CDR3 is CASSSLGTYLALGTQYF. CDR3 bases: TGTGCCAGCAGCTCCCTAGGTACCTACTTGGCCTTGGGTACGCAGTATTTT.

This chain connects TRBV6-2 or TRBV6-3 to TRBJ2-7, with D possibly called TRBD1 or TRBD2 (5 bases each). Trimming removed 6 bases from V and 4 bases from J, with 10 bases in between. Germline CDR1 reads MNHEY; CDR2 reads SVGEGT. This CDR3 is built from 12 residues. CDR3 region: CASSSGAYEQYF. DNA of the CDR3: TGTGCCAGCAGCTCCGGGGCTTACGAGCAGTACTTC.

The chain couples TRBV12-3 or TRBV12-4 to TRBJ2-1; 9 positions agree with TRBD1. This CDR3 contains 13 residues. The junction had 2 bases not matched to a gene; V was cut back by 3 bases and J by 8 bases. The CDR3 sequence: CASSLGQGYEQFF. As DNA, the CDR3 is TGTGCCAGCAGTTTGGGACAGGGCTATGAGCAGTTCTTC.

The chain employs TRBV4-3 and TRBJ2-5, with unresolved D. The length of the CDR3 is 13 residues. Germline assignment: CDR1 LGHNA and CDR2 YSLEER. Trimming removed 0 bases at V and 5 bases at J, with 7 bases between. In nucleotides, the CDR3 is TGCGCCAGCAGCCAAGAACTTAGGGAGACCCAGTACTTC. Its translation: CASSQELRETQYF.

This clonotype was found a few times. The gene calls are TRBV12-3 or TRBV12-4 and TRBJ1-6, with D perhaps TRBD1 (6 bases). The CDR3 length is 14 residues. The V and J ends lost 3 bases and 7 bases respectively, with 10 bases between them. CDR3 in amino acids: CASSFSTGNSPLHF. CDR3 DNA sequence: TGTGCCAGCAGTTTCTCAACAGGGAATTCACCCCTCCACTTT.

This clonotype was found a few times. The rearrangement joins TRBV11-2 to TRBJ2-3, with no clear D. Germline CDR1 and CDR2: SGHAT and FQNNGV. There are 13 residues in the CDR3. Trimming cost V 5 bases and J 6 bases, with 12 bases left between them. In DNA form, the CDR3 reads TGTGCCAGCAGCCCACTCCACCCGGATACGCAGTATTTT. Protein sequence: CASSPLHPDTQYF. Filled out from reference TRBV11-2 and TRBJ2-3, the complete variable domain reads EAGVAQSPRYKIIEKRQSVAFWCNPISGHATLYWYQQILGQGPKLLIQFQNNGVVDDSQLPKDRFSAERLKGVDSTLKIQPAKLEDSAVYLCASSPLHPDTQYFGPGTRLTVL.

This clonotype was counted many times. This rearrangement joins TRBV10-2 to TRBJ2-1; TRBD1 matches at 9 bases. The CDR3 spans 13 residues. Germline trimming cut 8 bases from V and 5 bases from J; bases unmatched to any gene: 4. CDR1 and CDR2 from the germline V gene are WSHSY and SAAADI. CDR3 bases: TGCGCCAGCGTCGGGACAGGGAACAATGAGCAGTTCTTC. It specifies CASVGTGNNEQFF.

In its sample, this clonotype was seen a few times. The genes are TRBV18 and TRBJ1-2, with D perhaps matching TRBD1 (5 bases). V dropped 3 bases and J dropped 2 bases, with 10 bases sitting between them. CDR1 and CDR2 (germline): KGHSH, LQKENI. The CDR3 is made up of 14 amino acids. CDR3 region: CASSPDTLNYGYTF. The CDR3 coding sequence is TGTGCCAGCTCACCGGACACCTTAAACTATGGCTACACCTTC.

This chain links TRBV28 with TRBJ1-1; D ambiguous. This CDR3 region has 13 residues. V was clipped by 5 bases and J by 2 bases, with 9 bases between them. Germline CDR1 and CDR2: MDHEN and SYDVKM. CDR3 DNA: TGTGCCAGCAGTCCCCCTCATAACACTGAAGCTTTCTTT. Protein sequence: CASSPPHNTEAFF.

Many counts were recorded for this clonotype. This rearrangement joins TRBV5-1 to TRBJ2-6, with TRBD1 matching 7 bases. V was pared by 6 bases and J by 6 bases, with 3 bases of the junction left unmatched. The CDR3 extends over 13 amino acids. CDR1 is SGHRS, CDR2 YFSETQ, per germline. The CDR3: CASNRGEANVLTF. CDR3 nucleotides: TGCGCCAGCAACAGGGGTGAGGCCAACGTCCTGACTTTC.

This clonotype was detected many times. The chain is built from TRBV28 and TRBJ1-4, with a tentative D call TRBD1 (6 bases). The germline V gene encodes CDR1 MDHEN and CDR2 SYDVKM. V was clipped by 6 bases and J by 8 bases, with 16 bases between them. CDR3 length equals 14 residues. DNA of the CDR3: TGTGCCAGCAGCTTACCCGGGACACGAGAAAAACTGTTTTTT. It codes for CASSLPGTREKLFF.

The chain has TRBV2 and TRBJ1-4; maybe TRBD1 (6 bases). V lost 0 bases and J lost 13, with 12 bases in between. Germline assignment: CDR1 SNHLY and CDR2 FYNNEI. This CDR3 is 13 amino acids long. The CDR3 sequence is CASSEALQGRLFF. The CDR3 bases are TGTGCCAGCAGTGAAGCGCTACAGGGCCGACTGTTTTTT. The full variable domain, in which reference TRBV2 and TRBJ1-4 provide the parts outside the CDR3, is EPEVTQTPSHQVTQMGQEVILRCVPISNHLYFYWYRQILGQKVEFLVSFYNNEISEKSEIFDDQFSVERPDGSNFTLKIRSTKLEDSAMYFCASSEALQGRLFFGSGTQLSVL.

This sequence joins TRBV29-1 and TRBJ2-7; 9 nucleotides align to TRBD2. V trimming: 6 bases; J trimming: 5 bases; junction bases outside the gene matches: 5. The CDR3 has 12 amino acids. Germline-derived CDR1 and CDR2 are SQVTM and ANQGSEA. CDR3 DNA sequence: TGCAGCGTCCCTAGCGGGACCGACGAGCAGTACTTC. It specifies CSVPSGTDEQYF.

The chain has TRBV4-2 and TRBJ1-3; tentative D call: TRBD1 (6 bases). The CDR3 runs to 16 residues. Germline CDR1 and CDR2: LGHNA and YNFKEQ. The V gene lost 4 bases and the J gene lost 4 bases, with 17 bases spanning the gap. CDR3 nucleotide sequence: TGTGCCAGCAGCCTCACTTCTGACAGGCCAGGAAACACCATATATTTT. Its protein is CASSLTSDRPGNTIYF.